This TCR beta chain was recorded in a study of blood T cell repertoires in COVID-19. About the research overall: Both acute and convalescent COVID-19 samples were obtained from the United States, Italy and Spain. PBMCs, B-cell-depleted T cells, or T cells were the source of the cDNA or gDNA that made up the material.

Authors' analysis steps: How many nucleated cells were present was estimated from reference gene primer amplification. Produced via immunoSEQ multiplex PCR; TCRdb's table is partial and in-frame only. V and J calls and clone size are given by that table; D and trimming were obtained from the DNA. Here the sample spans more than 85,000 clones, roughly nine tenths being singletons. The sample taken for sequencing was peripheral blood. The sequence came from a man aged 55 to 69 with acute or convalescent COVID-19.

The CDR3 reads CSVPTSVAGELFF. The DNA of the CDR3 is TGCAGCGTCCCCACTAGCGTGGCCGGGGAGCTGTTTTTT. The chain couples TRBV29-1 to TRBJ2-2, with 7 bases identical to TRBD2. The CDR3 runs 13 residues. Losses at the gene ends were 6 bases for V and 6 bases for J; bases not matched to a gene: 7. CDR1 and CDR2 (germline): SQVTM, ANQGSEA.